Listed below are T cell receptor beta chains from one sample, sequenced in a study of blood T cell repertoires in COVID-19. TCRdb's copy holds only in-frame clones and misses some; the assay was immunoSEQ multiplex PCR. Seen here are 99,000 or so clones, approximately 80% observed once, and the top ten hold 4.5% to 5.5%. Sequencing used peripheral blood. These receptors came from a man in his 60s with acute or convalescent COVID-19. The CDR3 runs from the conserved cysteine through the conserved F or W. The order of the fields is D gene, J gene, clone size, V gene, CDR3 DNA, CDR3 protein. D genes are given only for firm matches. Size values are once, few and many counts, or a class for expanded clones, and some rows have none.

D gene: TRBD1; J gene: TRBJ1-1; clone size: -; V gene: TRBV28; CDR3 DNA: TGTGCCAGCAGTTTTCTCCCGGGACAGGGGGTGAACACTGAAGCTTTCTTT; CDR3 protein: CASSFLPGQGVNTEAFF
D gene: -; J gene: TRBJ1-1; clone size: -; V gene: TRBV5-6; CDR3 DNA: TGTGCCAGCAGCTTGTGGGAGGGCATGAACACTGAAGCTTTCTTT; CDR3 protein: CASSLWEGMNTEAFF
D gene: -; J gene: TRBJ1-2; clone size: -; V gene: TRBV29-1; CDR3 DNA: TGCAGCGTTGGGGGACAAGGGTGGGGCTACACCTTC; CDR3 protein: CSVGGQGWGYTF
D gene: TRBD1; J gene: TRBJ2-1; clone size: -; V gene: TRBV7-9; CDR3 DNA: TGTGCCAGCAGCTTTCCGGGACAGGGTGGGAATGAGCAGTTCTTC; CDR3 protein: CASSFPGQGGNEQFF
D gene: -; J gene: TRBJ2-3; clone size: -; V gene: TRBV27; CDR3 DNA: TGTGCCAGCAGTCGAAGCGGGCCAAACACAGATACGCAGTATTTT; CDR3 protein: CASSRSGPNTDTQYF
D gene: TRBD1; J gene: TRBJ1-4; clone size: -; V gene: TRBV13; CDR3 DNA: TGTGCCAGCAGCTTGCGACAGGGGGCTACTAATGAAAAACTGTTTTTT; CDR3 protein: CASSLRQGATNEKLFF
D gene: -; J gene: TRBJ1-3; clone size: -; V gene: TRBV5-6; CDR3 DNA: TGTGCCAGCAGCTTGGCCGGGGGGACCTCGGTTCGGGTAGGAAACACCATATATTTT; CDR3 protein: CASSLAGGTSVRVGNTIYF
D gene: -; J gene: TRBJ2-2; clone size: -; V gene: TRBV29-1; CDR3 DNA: TGCAGCGTTGAAGATACAGGGGGGGTTGTTACCGGGGAGCTGTTTTTT; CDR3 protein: CSVEDTGGVVTGELFF
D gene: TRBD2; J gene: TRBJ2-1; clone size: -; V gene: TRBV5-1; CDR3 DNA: TGCGCCAGCAAGGGGCTAGCGGGACCCTCCTACAATGAGCAGTTCTTC; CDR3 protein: CASKGLAGPSYNEQFF
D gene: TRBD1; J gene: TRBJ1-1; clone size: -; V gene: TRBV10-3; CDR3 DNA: TGTGCCATCAGTGAGTCCGTGGGACAGGGAGGGAACACTGAAGCTTTCTTT; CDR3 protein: CAISESVGQGGNTEAFF
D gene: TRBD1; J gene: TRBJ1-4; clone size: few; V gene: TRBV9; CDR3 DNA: TGTGCCAGCAGCCCGCGAAGGGGGACAGGTGGAGAAAAACTGTTTTTT; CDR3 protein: CASSPRRGTGGEKLFF
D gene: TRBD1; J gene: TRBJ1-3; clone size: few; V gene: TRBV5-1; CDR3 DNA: TGCGCCAGCAGCCCAGGGACAGTCCTCTCTGGAAACACCATATATTTT; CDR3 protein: CASSPGTVLSGNTIYF
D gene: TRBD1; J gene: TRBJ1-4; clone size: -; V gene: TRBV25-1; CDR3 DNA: TGTGCCAGCAGGGGACAGGGATATGAAAAACTGTTTTTT; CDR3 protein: CASRGQGYEKLFF